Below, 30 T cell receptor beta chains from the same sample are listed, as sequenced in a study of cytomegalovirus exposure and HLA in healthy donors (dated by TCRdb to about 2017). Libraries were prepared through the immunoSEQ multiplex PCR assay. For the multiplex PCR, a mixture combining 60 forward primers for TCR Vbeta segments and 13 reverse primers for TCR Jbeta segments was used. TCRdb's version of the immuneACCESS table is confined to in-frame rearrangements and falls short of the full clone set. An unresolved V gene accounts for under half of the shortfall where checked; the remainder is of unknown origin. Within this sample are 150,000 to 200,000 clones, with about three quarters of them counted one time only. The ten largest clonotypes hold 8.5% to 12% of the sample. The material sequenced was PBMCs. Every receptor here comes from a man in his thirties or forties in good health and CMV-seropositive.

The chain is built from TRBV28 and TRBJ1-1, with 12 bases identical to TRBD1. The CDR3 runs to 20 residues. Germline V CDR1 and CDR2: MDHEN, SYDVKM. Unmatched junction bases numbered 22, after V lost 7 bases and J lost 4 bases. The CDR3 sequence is CASTLGDRYFGTGGGTEAFF. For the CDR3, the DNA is TGTGCCAGCACTTTGGGGGATAGATACTTCGGGACAGGGGGCGGCACTGAAGCTTTCTTT.

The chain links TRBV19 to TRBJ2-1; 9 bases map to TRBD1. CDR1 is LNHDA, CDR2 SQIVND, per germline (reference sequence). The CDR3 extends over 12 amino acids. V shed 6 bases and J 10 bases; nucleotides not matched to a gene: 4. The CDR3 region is CASRQGAGEQFF. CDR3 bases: TGTGCCAGTAGACAGGGGGCAGGGGAGCAGTTCTTC.

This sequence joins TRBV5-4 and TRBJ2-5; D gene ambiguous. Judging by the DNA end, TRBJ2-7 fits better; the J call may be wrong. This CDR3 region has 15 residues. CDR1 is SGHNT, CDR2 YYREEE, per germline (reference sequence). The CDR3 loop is CASSLDAGQAYEQYF. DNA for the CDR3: TGTGCCAGCAGCTTGGATGCTGGGCAGGCCTACGAGCAGTACTTC.

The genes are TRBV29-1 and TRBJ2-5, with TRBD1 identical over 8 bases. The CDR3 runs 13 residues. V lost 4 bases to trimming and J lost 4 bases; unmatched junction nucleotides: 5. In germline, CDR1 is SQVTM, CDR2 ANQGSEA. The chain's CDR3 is CSVAGTGGETQYF. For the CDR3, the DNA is TGCAGCGTTGCCGGGACAGGAGGAGAGACCCAGTACTTC.

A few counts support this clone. CDR3 region: CASSSQGRHTEAFF. The CDR3 coding sequence is TGTGCCAGCAGTTCACAGGGTAGGCACACTGAAGCTTTCTTT. The chain joins TRBV7-3 to TRBJ1-1; D is possibly TRBD1 (6 bases). Germline CDR1 is SGHTA and CDR2 is FQGTGA. With 6 bases removed from V and 3 bases from J, the gap between germline ends came to 14 bases. The CDR3 consists of 14 residues.

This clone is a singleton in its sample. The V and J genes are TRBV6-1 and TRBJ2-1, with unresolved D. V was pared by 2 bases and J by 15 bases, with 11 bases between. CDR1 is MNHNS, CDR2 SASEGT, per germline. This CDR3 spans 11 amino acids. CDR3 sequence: CASSEQRSRFF. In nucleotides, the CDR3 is TGTGCCAGCAGTGAACAGAGGAGTAGGTTCTTC.

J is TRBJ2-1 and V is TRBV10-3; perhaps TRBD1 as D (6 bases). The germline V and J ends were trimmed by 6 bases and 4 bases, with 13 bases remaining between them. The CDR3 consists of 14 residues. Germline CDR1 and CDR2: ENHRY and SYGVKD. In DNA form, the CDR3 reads TGTGCCATCAGCCCAGGGGTCGGGTACAATGAGCAGTTCTTC. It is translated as CAISPGVGYNEQFF.

The CDR3 region is CASSDSNRLADTGELFF. DNA for the CDR3: TGCGCCAGCAGTGACTCCAATCGACTAGCAGACACCGGGGAGCTGTTTTTT. The chain combines TRBV10-1 with TRBJ2-2; TRBD2 matches 7 bases. J gave up 3 bases and V 3 bases, and 10 bases lay outside the gene matches. Germline lookup yields CDR1 WNHNN and CDR2 SYGVQD (reference sequence). The CDR3 covers 17 residues.

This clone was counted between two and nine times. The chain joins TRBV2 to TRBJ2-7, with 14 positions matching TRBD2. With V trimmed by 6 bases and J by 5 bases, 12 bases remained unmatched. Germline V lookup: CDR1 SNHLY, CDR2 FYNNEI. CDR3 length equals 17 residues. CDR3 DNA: TGTGCCAGCAGCTATCCCGGGACTAGCGGGAGAGGCGACGAGCAGTACTTC. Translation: CASSYPGTSGRGDEQYF.

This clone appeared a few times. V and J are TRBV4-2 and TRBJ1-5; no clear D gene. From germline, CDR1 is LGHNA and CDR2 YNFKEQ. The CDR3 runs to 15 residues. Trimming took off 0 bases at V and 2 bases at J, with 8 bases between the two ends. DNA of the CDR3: TGTGCCAGCAGCCAAGAAGGGCGGGGCAATCAGCCCCAGCATTTT. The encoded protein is CASSQEGRGNQPQHF.

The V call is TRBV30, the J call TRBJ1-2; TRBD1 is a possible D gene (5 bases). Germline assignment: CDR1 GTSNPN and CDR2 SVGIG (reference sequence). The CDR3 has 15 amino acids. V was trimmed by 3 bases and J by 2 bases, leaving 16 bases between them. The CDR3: CAWSAGSGNNYGYTF. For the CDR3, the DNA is TGTGCCTGGAGCGCAGGGTCGGGCAACAACTATGGCTACACCTTC.

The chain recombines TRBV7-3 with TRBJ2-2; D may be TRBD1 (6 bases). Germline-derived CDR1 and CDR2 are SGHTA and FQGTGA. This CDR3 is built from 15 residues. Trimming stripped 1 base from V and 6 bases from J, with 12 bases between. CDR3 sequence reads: CASSLNPQGSGELFF. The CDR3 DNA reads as TGTGCCAGCAGCTTAAATCCACAGGGTTCCGGGGAGCTGTTTTTT.

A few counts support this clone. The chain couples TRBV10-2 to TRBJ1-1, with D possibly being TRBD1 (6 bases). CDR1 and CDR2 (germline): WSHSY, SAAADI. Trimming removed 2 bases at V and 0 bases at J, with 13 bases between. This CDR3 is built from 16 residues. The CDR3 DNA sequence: TGCGCCAGCAGTGAGGCTAAACAGGGACTGAACACTGAAGCTTTCTTT. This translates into CASSEAKQGLNTEAFF.

Written as DNA, the CDR3 is TGTGCCAGCAGCCAAGGGACAGCCCGGGATACGCAGTATTTT. It specifies CASSQGTARDTQYF. The V and J genes are TRBV7-2 and TRBJ2-3, with 7 bases that match TRBD1. In germline, CDR1 is SGHTA, CDR2 FQGNSA. V was clipped by 5 bases and J by 6 bases; unmatched bases: 8. There are 14 residues in the CDR3.

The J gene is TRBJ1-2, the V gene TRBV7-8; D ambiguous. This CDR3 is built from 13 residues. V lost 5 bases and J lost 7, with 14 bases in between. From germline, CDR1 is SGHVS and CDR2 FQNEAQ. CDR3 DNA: TGTGCCAGCAGCAATGGCGGGATGGGTGGCTACACCTTC. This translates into CASSNGGMGGYTF.

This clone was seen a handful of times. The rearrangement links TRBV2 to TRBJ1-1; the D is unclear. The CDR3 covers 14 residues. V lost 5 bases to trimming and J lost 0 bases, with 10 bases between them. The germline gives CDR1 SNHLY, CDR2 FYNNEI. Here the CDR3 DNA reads TGTGCCAGCAGTTCAGAACCTCTGAACACTGAAGCTTTCTTT. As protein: CASSSEPLNTEAFF. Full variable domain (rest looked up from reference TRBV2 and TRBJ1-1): EPEVTQTPSHQVTQMGQEVILRCVPISNHLYFYWYRQILGQKVEFLVSFYNNEISEKSEIFDDQFSVERPDGSNFTLKIRSTKLEDSAMYFCASSSEPLNTEAFFGQGTRLTVV.

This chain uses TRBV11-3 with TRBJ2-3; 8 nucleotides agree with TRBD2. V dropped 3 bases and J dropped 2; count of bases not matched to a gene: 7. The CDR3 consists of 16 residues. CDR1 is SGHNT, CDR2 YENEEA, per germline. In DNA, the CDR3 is TGTGCCAGCAGCTTGGGGTCGGGAGGGTCCACAGATACGCAGTATTTT. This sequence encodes CASSLGSGGSTDTQYF.

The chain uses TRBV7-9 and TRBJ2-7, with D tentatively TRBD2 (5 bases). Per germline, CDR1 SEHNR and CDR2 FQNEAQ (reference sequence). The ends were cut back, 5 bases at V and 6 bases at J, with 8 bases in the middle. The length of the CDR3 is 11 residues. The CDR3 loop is CASSQSGEQYF. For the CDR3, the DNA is TGTGCCAGCAGCCAGAGCGGCGAGCAGTACTTC.

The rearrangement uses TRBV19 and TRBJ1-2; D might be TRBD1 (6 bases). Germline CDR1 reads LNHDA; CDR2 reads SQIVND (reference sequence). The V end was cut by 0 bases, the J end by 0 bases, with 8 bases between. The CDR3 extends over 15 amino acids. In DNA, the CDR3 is TGTGCCAGTAGTATAGATTCAGGGGCTAACTATGGCTACACCTTC. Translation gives CASSIDSGANYGYTF.

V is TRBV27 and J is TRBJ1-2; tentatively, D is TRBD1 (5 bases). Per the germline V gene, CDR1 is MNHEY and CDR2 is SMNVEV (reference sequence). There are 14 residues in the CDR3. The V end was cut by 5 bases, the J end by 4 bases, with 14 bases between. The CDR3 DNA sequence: TGTGCCAGCAGTCATCAGGGTTCCGTCTATGGCTACACCTTC. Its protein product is CASSHQGSVYGYTF.

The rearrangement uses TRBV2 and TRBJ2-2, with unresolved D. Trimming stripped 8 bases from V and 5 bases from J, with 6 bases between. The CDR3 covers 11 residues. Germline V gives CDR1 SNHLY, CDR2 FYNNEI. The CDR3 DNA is TGTGCCAGCTTAATGACCGGGGAGCTGTTTTTT. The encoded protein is CASLMTGELFF. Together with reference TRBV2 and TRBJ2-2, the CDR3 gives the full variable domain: EPEVTQTPSHQVTQMGQEVILRCVPISNHLYFYWYRQILGQKVEFLVSFYNNEISEKSEIFDDQFSVERPDGSNFTLKIRSTKLEDSAMYFCASLMTGELFFGEGSRLTVL.

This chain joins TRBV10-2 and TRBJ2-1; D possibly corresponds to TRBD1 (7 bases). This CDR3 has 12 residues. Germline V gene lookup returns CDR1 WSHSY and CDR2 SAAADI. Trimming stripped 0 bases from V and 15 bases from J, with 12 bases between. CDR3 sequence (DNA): TGCGCCAGCAGTGAGTCGCGGGGACAGCGGTTCTTC. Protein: CASSESRGQRFF.

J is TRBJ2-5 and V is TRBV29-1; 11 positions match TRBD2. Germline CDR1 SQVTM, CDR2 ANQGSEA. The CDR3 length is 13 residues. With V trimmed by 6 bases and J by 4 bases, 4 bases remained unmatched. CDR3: CSVSGLAGETQYF. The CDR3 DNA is TGCAGCGTCTCTGGACTAGCGGGAGAGACCCAGTACTTC.

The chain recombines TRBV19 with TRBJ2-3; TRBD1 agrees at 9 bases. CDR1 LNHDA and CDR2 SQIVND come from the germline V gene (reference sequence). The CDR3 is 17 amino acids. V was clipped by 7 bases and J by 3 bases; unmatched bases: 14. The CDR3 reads CASTPRSGTGKTDTQYF. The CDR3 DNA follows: TGTGCCAGTACCCCAAGGTCGGGGACAGGGAAGACAGATACGCAGTATTTT.

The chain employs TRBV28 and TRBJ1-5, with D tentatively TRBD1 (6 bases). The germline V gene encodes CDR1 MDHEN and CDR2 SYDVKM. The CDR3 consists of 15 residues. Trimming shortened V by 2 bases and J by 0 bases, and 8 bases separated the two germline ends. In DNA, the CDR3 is TGTGCCAGCAGTTTAAAAGGGGGTAGCAATCAGCCCCAGCATTTT. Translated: CASSLKGGSNQPQHF.

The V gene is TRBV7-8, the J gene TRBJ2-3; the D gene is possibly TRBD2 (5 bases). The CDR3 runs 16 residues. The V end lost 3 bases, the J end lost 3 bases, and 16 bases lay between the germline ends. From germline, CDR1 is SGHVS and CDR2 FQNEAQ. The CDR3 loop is CASSFTRRELTDTQYF. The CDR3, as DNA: TGTGCCAGCAGCTTTACGCGTCGGGAATTGACAGATACGCAGTATTTT.

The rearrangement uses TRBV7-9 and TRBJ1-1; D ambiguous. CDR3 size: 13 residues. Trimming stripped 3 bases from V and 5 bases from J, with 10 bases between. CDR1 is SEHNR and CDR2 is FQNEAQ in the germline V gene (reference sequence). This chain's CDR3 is CASSFAGNTEAFF. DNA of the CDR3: TGTGCCAGCAGCTTCGCGGGGAATACTGAAGCTTTCTTT.

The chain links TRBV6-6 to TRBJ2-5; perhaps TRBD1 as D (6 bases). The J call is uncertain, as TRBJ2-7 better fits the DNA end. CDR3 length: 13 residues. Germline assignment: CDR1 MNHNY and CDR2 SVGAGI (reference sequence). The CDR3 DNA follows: TGTGCCAGCAGCCGGACAGTTCCCTACGAGCAGTACTTC. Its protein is CASSRTVPYEQYF.

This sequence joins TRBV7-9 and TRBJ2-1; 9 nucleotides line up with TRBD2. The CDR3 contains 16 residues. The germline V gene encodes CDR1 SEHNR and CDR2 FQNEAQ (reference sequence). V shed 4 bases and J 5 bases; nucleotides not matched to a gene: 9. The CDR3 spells CASSSTTSGQDNEQFF. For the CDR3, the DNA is TGTGCCAGCAGCTCGACCACTAGCGGGCAGGACAATGAGCAGTTCTTC.

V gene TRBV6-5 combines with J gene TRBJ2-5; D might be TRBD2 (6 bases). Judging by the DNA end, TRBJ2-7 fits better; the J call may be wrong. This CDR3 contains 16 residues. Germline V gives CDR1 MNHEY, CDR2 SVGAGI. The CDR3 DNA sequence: TGTGCCAGCAGTTACTCGGGGGGAGGTCCCTCCTACGAGCAGTACTTC. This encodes CASSYSGGGPSYEQYF.